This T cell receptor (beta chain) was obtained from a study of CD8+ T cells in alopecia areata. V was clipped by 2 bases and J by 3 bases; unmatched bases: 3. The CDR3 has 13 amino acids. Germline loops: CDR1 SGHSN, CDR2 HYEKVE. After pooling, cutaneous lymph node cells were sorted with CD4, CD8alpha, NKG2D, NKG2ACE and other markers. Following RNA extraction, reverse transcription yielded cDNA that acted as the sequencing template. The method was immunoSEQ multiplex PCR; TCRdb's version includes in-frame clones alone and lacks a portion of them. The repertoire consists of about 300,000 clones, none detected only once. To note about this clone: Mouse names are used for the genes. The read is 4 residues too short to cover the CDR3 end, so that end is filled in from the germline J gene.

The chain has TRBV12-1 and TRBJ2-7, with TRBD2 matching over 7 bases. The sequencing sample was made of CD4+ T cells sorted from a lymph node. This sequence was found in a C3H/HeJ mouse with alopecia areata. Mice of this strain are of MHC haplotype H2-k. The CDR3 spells CASSPGGGYEQYF. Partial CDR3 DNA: TGTGCCAGCTCTCCGGGGGGGGGCTAT.